This T cell receptor (beta chain) was captured by sequencing in a study of blood T cell repertoires in COVID-19. Per the germline V gene, CDR1 is WNHNN and CDR2 is SYGVQD (reference sequence). This CDR3 comprises 14 residues. J lost 2 bases, V lost 6 bases, and 5 bases had no gene match. Produced via immunoSEQ multiplex PCR; TCRdb's table is partial and in-frame only. The data show around 150,000 clones, with around 80% seen just once and about an eighth held by the top ten. This study enrolled people aged about 18 to 95 from approximately 25 US geographic areas. Cohort assignment relied on participant-reported clinical history.

The chain is built from TRBV10-1 and TRBJ2-7, with 9 bases identical to TRBD1. The clonotype comes from a woman in her fifties or sixties who had recovered from COVID-19. Sequences were obtained from PBMCs or T cells enriched from blood (not recorded which). The CDR3 loop reads CASSQDRGTYEQYF. CDR3 sequence (DNA): TGCGCCAGCAGCCAAGACAGGGGGACCTACGAGCAGTACTTC.